The 10 T cell receptor beta chains listed next were all sequenced from one sample in a study of shared T cell receptors in the human thymus. Profiling relied on immunoSEQ multiplex PCR, and the TCRdb table lists in-frame clones only, not all of them. The table has roughly 560,000 clones, 75% to 80% seen once; the top ten hold around 0.013%. These records were also assigned to another study, of human thymus T cells.

Sequencing used thymocytes. These TCRs come from a boy younger than two with a congenital heart defect.

The chain links TRBV21-1 to TRBJ2-1; the tabulated D call, TRBD2, remains unverified against the DNA. TRBV21-1 is reported as a pseudogene. CDR3 length: 18 residues. The CDR3 nucleotides read TGTGCCAGCAGCAAAGCGAATAGCGGGAGTGTCGATGGCAATGAGCAGTTCTTC. The encoded protein is CASSKANSGSVDGNEQFF.

This chain links TRBV6-5 with TRBJ1-1; D gene ambiguous. The CDR3 totals 13 residues. Germline V CDR1 and CDR2: MNHEY, SVGAGI. The germline V and J ends were trimmed by 0 bases and 6 bases, with 8 bases remaining between them. CDR3 bases: TGTGCCAGCAGTTACTCGACGGGATCTGAAGCTTTCTTT. This translates into CASSYSTGSEAFF.

The rearrangement joins TRBV28 to TRBJ2-7, with TRBD2 identical over 9 bases. The CDR3 totals 15 residues. With 6 bases clipped from V and 4 bases from J, the junction kept 10 bases outside the gene matches. Per germline, CDR1 MDHEN and CDR2 SYDVKM. The CDR3 region has the DNA TGTGCCAGCAGCCCACCGGGACTAGCTGGGTACGAGCAGTACTTC. This codes for CASSPPGLAGYEQYF.

V is TRBV27 and J is TRBJ1-1, with a weak D call TRBD1 (6 bases). The CDR3 totals 14 residues. Germline-derived CDR1 and CDR2 are MNHEY and SMNVEV (reference sequence). V lost 5 bases and J lost 3, with 13 bases in between. Here the CDR3 DNA reads TGTGCCAGCAGTCCGCAGGGGAAGGACACTGAAGCTTTCTTT. Translating gives CASSPQGKDTEAFF.

The V and J genes are TRBV4-1 and TRBJ2-3; D is perhaps TRBD2 (6 bases). V dropped 8 bases and J dropped 6 bases, with 6 bases sitting between them. CDR1 is MGHRA, CDR2 YSYEKL, per germline. This CDR3 has 10 residues. This CDR3 is CASGGDTQYF. DNA of the CDR3: TGCGCCAGCGGAGGGGATACGCAGTATTTT.

The chain is built from TRBV5-1 and TRBJ1-4; 9 bases are a match to TRBD1. Germline V gives CDR1 SGHRS, CDR2 YFSETQ. V gave up 4 bases and J gave up 0 bases; unmatched junction bases: 16. This CDR3 is built from 20 residues. CDR3 nucleotide sequence: TGCGCCAGCAGCCCCTCGGGACAGGGAGAGGGAATTGCAACTAATGAAAAACTGTTTTTT. Its protein is CASSPSGQGEGIATNEKLFF.

This clone was counted only a few times. The rearrangement joins TRBV7-3 to TRBJ2-3, with D unclear. Germline V gene sequence: CDR1 SGHTA, CDR2 FQGTGA. This CDR3 has 12 amino acids. V lost 8 bases to trimming and J lost 5 bases, with 11 bases between them. CDR3 in amino acids: CASPKSRDTQYF. The CDR3 DNA is TGTGCCAGCCCCAAGTCGAGAGATACGCAGTATTTT. Together with reference TRBV7-3 and TRBJ2-3, the CDR3 gives the full variable domain: GAGVSQTPSNKVTEKGKYVELRCDPISGHTALYWYRQSLGQGPEFLIYFQGTGAADDSGLPNDRFFAVRPEGSVSTLKIQRTERGDSAVYLCASPKSRDTQYFGPGTRLTVL.

This sequence joins TRBV5-1 and TRBJ2-7, with D possibly being TRBD1 (6 bases). Germline V gene data show CDR1 as SGHRS and CDR2 as YFSETQ. Trimming shortened V by 1 base and J by 0 bases, and 17 bases separated the two germline ends. The CDR3 totals 17 residues. The DNA of the CDR3 is TGCGCCAGCAGCTTGTTCCCTTTAGAGGACAGCTCCTACGAGCAGTACTTC. The encoded protein is CASSLFPLEDSSYEQYF. Full variable domain (missing parts from reference TRBV5-1 and TRBJ2-7): KAGVTQTPRYLIKTRGQQVTLSCSPISGHRSVSWYQQTPGQGLQFLFEYFSETQRNKGNFPGRFSGRQFSNSRSEMNVSTLELGDSALYLCASSLFPLEDSSYEQYFGPGTRLTVT.

The chain combines TRBV2 with TRBJ2-7; 9 nucleotides line up with TRBD1. Germline CDR1 reads SNHLY; CDR2 reads FYNNEI. This CDR3 region has 15 residues. V shed 7 bases, J shed 3 bases, and the junction held 10 bases outside the gene matches. Written as DNA, the CDR3 is TGTGCCAGCACCACTAACGGGACAGGGAACTACGAGCAGTACTTC. Translated: CASTTNGTGNYEQYF.

The chain joins TRBV7-9 to TRBJ1-3; 7 bases are shared with TRBD1. V was pared by 6 bases and J by 5 bases, with 13 bases of the junction left unmatched. Per germline, CDR1 SEHNR and CDR2 FQNEAQ (reference sequence). This CDR3 comprises 16 residues. For the CDR3, the DNA is TGTGCCAGCAGACTTGGGAGTTGGGACAGTAGAAACACCATATATTTT. It yields the protein CASRLGSWDSRNTIYF.